The 21 T cell receptor beta chains listed next were all sequenced from one sample in a study of blood T cell repertoires in COVID-19. TCRdb keeps only in-frame clones here, not all; method: immunoSEQ multiplex PCR. This table holds approximately 230,000 clones, roughly four fifths found once. The specimen sequenced was peripheral blood. These receptors originate from a man of 80 years or more with acute or convalescent COVID-19.

V usage is TRBV24-1 and J usage is TRBJ2-5, with D maybe TRBD1 (6 bases). CDR1 and CDR2 from the germline V gene are KGHDR and SFDVKD. This CDR3 has 15 amino acids. Trimming removed 2 bases at V and 5 bases at J, with 14 bases between. In nucleotides, the CDR3 is TGTGCCACCAGTGATTGGGACAATTCGGGGGAGACCCAGTACTTC. It codes for CATSDWDNSGETQYF.

This chain connects TRBV6-5 to TRBJ2-7; 8 bases align to TRBD1. Looked up from germline, CDR1 is MNHEY and CDR2 is SVGAGI. V lost 5 bases to trimming and J lost 1 base; unmatched junction nucleotides: 4. This CDR3 comprises 14 residues. In nucleotides, the CDR3 is TGTGCCAGCAGTAGAGGACAGGGATCCTACGAGCAGTACTTC. This encodes CASSRGQGSYEQYF.

The chain carries TRBV7-2 and TRBJ2-2, with D perhaps TRBD2 (6 bases). V gave up 1 base and J gave up 3 bases, with 9 bases separating them. Germline V gene lookup returns CDR1 SGHTA and CDR2 FQGNSA. The CDR3 extends over 15 amino acids. The CDR3 DNA reads as TGTGCCAGCAGCTTAGTGCGGGGCTACACCGGGGAGCTGTTTTTT. Protein: CASSLVRGYTGELFF.

V gene TRBV11-2 combines with J gene TRBJ2-3, with D possibly matching TRBD2 (5 bases). Trimming cost V 1 base and J 2 bases, with 13 bases left between them. The CDR3 totals 16 residues. Looked up from germline, CDR1 is SGHAT and CDR2 is FQNNGV. The CDR3 DNA sequence: TGTGCCAGCAGCTTAGTCGGGGAGAGAGTCACAGATACGCAGTATTTT. Amino acids: CASSLVGERVTDTQYF.

The chain recombines TRBV28 with TRBJ1-2; 10 positions agree with TRBD1. The length of the CDR3 is 15 residues. Trimming took 6 bases from V and 4 from J; bases not matched to a gene: 8. CDR1 and CDR2 (germline): MDHEN, SYDVKM. The DNA of the CDR3 is TGTGCCAGCAGCACCGGGACAGGGGCTACCTATGGCTACACCTTC. Protein: CASSTGTGATYGYTF.

In its sample, this clone was seen a few times. The chain is built from TRBV5-1 and TRBJ1-1, with D possibly matching TRBD1 (5 bases). This CDR3 region has 15 residues. V lost 0 bases to trimming and J lost 1 base, with 10 bases between them. Germline loops: CDR1 SGHRS, CDR2 YFSETQ. For the CDR3, the DNA is TGCGCCAGCAGCTTGGTGGGAAGGGGGAACACTGAAGCTTTCTTT. It is translated as CASSLVGRGNTEAFF.

The chain couples TRBV4-1 to TRBJ2-3; 7 bases line up with TRBD1. This CDR3 has 15 residues. Germline values: CDR1 MGHRA, CDR2 YSYEKL. V gave up 3 bases and J gave up 4 bases; unmatched junction bases: 7. The CDR3 nucleotides read TGCGCCAGCAGCCAGAACGTGGACAGGCCAGATACGCAGTATTTT. Its protein is CASSQNVDRPDTQYF.

This chain joins TRBV18 and TRBJ2-1; 7 nucleotides agree with TRBD1. The CDR3 consists of 16 residues. Germline CDR1 is KGHSH and CDR2 is LQKENI. The ends lost 3 bases at V and 0 bases at J; junction bases unmatched: 5. The DNA of the CDR3 is TGTGCCAGCTCACCCATACAGGGGAGCTCCTACAATGAGCAGTTCTTC. Its protein product is CASSPIQGSSYNEQFF.

CDR3 residues: CASSPSVGSNEQFF. Written as DNA, the CDR3 is TGCGCCAGCAGCCCTTCCGTGGGGAGCAATGAGCAGTTCTTC. The rearrangement joins TRBV10-1 to TRBJ2-1; TRBD2 might be the D (5 bases). Per germline, CDR1 WNHNN and CDR2 SYGVQD (reference sequence). V lost 6 bases and J 6 bases, leaving 15 bases between the germline ends. The CDR3 loop spans 14 amino acids.

The chain carries TRBV6-5 and TRBJ2-7; D remains unclear. Deletions cut 6 bases from V and 1 base from J, with 16 bases between. Germline loops: CDR1 MNHEY, CDR2 SVGAGI. The CDR3 has 15 amino acids. CDR3 amino acids: CASSIRVFSSYEQYF. CDR3 nucleotide sequence: TGTGCCAGCAGCATACGGGTCTTTTCTTCCTACGAGCAGTACTTC.

The gene calls are TRBV28 and TRBJ2-1, with TRBD2 identical over 12 bases. The V segment lost 6 bases and the J segment 2 bases; nucleotides outside the gene matches: 5. CDR3 length equals 16 residues. Germline lookup yields CDR1 MDHEN and CDR2 SYDVKM. Here the CDR3 DNA reads TGTGCCAGCAGGTCGACTAGCGGGGGAACCTACAATGAGCAGTTCTTC. It is translated as CASRSTSGGTYNEQFF. Filled out from reference TRBV28 and TRBJ2-1, the complete variable domain reads DVKVTQSSRYLVKRTGEKVFLECVQDMDHENMFWYRQDPGLGLRLIYFSYDVKMKEKGDIPEGYSVSREKKERFSLILESASTNQTSMYLCASRSTSGGTYNEQFFGPGTRLTVL.

The chain combines TRBV2 with TRBJ1-6, with D uncertain. CDR1 and CDR2 (germline): SNHLY, FYNNEI. Trimming removed 3 bases from V and 14 bases from J, with 8 bases in between. The CDR3 runs to 11 residues. The CDR3 DNA is TGTGCCAGCAGTGACCCTATCACCCTCCACTTT. This encodes CASSDPITLHF.

CDR3 coding DNA: TGTGCCACCCGTGCTAGGGGGCGCCAGGGAGATACGCAGTATTTT. Translated, it gives CATRARGRQGDTQYF. The chain joins TRBV24-1 to TRBJ2-3; TRBD1 matches at 7 bases. This CDR3 comprises 15 residues. CDR1 is KGHDR and CDR2 is SFDVKD in the germline V gene. V was pared by 9 bases and J by 5 bases, with 13 bases of the junction left unmatched.

The rearrangement links TRBV28 to TRBJ1-5; unclear D gene. The germline gives CDR1 MDHEN, CDR2 SYDVKM. The germline V and J ends were trimmed by 6 bases and 0 bases, with 15 bases remaining between them. The length of the CDR3 is 16 residues. Here the CDR3 reads CASRERQTYSNQPQHF. CDR3 nucleotides: TGTGCCAGCAGAGAGAGGCAAACCTATAGCAATCAGCCCCAGCATTTT.

About this clone itself: A much larger clone lies one base from this, so it may be a read error. The sample holds other DNA sequences that translate to the same CDR3. This rearrangement joins TRBV5-1 to TRBJ2-7; maybe TRBD2 (7 bases). The length of the CDR3 is 18 residues. V was shortened by 2 bases and J by 4 bases, with 25 bases between the two germline ends. The germline V gene has CDR1 SGHRS and CDR2 YFSETQ. CDR3 DNA: TGCGCCAGCAGCTTTTTTCACTGGAGGGGGGGGCCTTCGTACGAGCAGTACTTC. Its translation is CASSFFHWRGGPSYEQYF. Looking up the rest from reference TRBV5-1 and TRBJ2-7 gives the full variable domain: KAGVTQTPRYLIKTRGQQVTLSCSPISGHRSVSWYQQTPGQGLQFLFEYFSETQRNKGNFPGRFSGRQFSNSRSEMNVSTLELGDSALYLCASSFFHWRGGPSYEQYFGPGTRLTVT.

This rearrangement joins TRBV11-3 to TRBJ2-1; D unclear. This CDR3 comprises 15 residues. V was pared by 3 bases and J by 0 bases, with 9 bases between. In germline, CDR1 is SGHNT, CDR2 YENEEA. In nucleotides, the CDR3 is TGTGCCAGCAGCTTGCACCCCGGCTCCTACAATGAGCAGTTCTTC. Protein product: CASSLHPGSYNEQFF.

The chain links TRBV6-1 to TRBJ2-1; a possible D gene is TRBD2 (6 bases). Deletions cut 2 bases from V and 7 bases from J, with 18 bases between. This CDR3 is 16 amino acids long. Germline V gene lookup returns CDR1 MNHNS and CDR2 SASEGT. The CDR3 bases are TGTGCCAGCAGTGAAAGCGAGAGACTAGTCCGTAATGAGCAGTTCTTC. Its protein product is CASSESERLVRNEQFF.

The chain joins TRBV19 to TRBJ1-1; D is uncertain. Germline CDR1 reads LNHDA; CDR2 reads SQIVND (reference sequence). The CDR3 is 15 residues long. With 7 bases removed from V and 1 base from J, the gap between germline ends came to 16 bases. CDR3 protein: CASITTTNENTEAFF. The CDR3 coding sequence is TGTGCCAGTATCACCACCACAAACGAGAACACTGAAGCTTTCTTT.

This clone was found once. The chain uses TRBV10-3 and TRBJ2-5, with TRBD2 matching 11 bases. Trimming took 1 base from V and 3 from J; bases not matched to a gene: 7. The CDR3 is 17 amino acids. Germline V gives CDR1 ENHRY, CDR2 SYGVKD. The CDR3 is CAISEFGLAGGEETQYF. The CDR3 DNA follows: TGTGCCATCAGTGAGTTCGGGCTAGCGGGAGGTGAAGAGACCCAGTACTTC.

The chain joins TRBV19 to TRBJ2-4, with D perhaps matching TRBD1 (6 bases). V lost 10 bases to trimming and J lost 4 bases, with 17 bases between them. Germline CDR1 is LNHDA and CDR2 is SQIVND (reference sequence). This CDR3 region has 14 residues. In DNA form, the CDR3 reads TGTGCCACTTCCGGGACACAAAGGAAAAACATTCAGTACTTC. It codes for CATSGTQRKNIQYF.

The chain recombines TRBV12-3 or TRBV12-4 with TRBJ1-5, with no clear D. This CDR3 is 13 amino acids long. Trimming cost V 2 bases and J 2 bases, with 4 bases left between them. CDR3 sequence (DNA): TGTGCCAGCAGTTTACTAGGCAATCAGCCCCAGCATTTT. It yields the protein CASSLLGNQPQHF.